This T cell receptor beta chain was sequenced for a study of blood T cell repertoires in COVID-19. Looking at the study overall: Collection of acute and convalescent COVID-19 samples took place in the United States, Italy and Spain. The analysed material was cDNA or gDNA that came from T cells, B-cell-depleted T cells, or PBMCs.

The length of the CDR3 is 16 residues. J was trimmed by 3 bases and V by 5 bases; bases with no gene match: 6. The germline CDR1 and CDR2 sequences are PRHDT and FYEKMQ (reference sequence). In the study's own analysis: Amplified reference gene primers provided the basis for estimating nucleated cell counts. Measured with immunoSEQ multiplex PCR; TCRdb has only the in-frame clones, and not every one. V, J and clone size were drawn from that table, and D and trimming were deduced from the DNA. This sample has under 150,000 clones, with 75% to 85% found just once. A few counts support this clone. Sequenced sample: peripheral blood. This chain links TRBV13 with TRBJ2-2; 10 bases map to TRBD1. The receptor comes from a human donor with acute or convalescent COVID-19. The donor label of this sample is uncertain. For the CDR3, the DNA is TGTGCCAGCAGCGCCCGCGGGACAGGGGACACCGGGGAGCTGTTTTTT. It encodes CASSARGTGDTGELFF.